One sample yielded the 7 T cell receptor beta chains listed below, sequenced in a study of cytomegalovirus exposure and HLA in healthy donors. PCR employed 60 Vbeta and 13 Jbeta primers. Measured with immunoSEQ multiplex PCR; TCRdb has only the in-frame clones, and not every one. Among about 190,000 clones listed, about four fifths were seen once. Material for sequencing was PBMCs. Every receptor here comes from a woman aged 45 to 65 in good health and CMV-seropositive.

The chain couples TRBV4-3 to TRBJ1-6; 9 positions agree with TRBD1. V lost 0 bases to trimming and J lost 6 bases; unmatched junction nucleotides: 3. The germline gives CDR1 LGHNA, CDR2 YSLEER. This CDR3 comprises 16 residues. This CDR3 reads CASSQDPGQGNSPLHF. The CDR3 DNA reads as TGCGCCAGCAGCCAAGACCCGGGACAGGGTAATTCACCCCTCCACTTT.

The chain recombines TRBV30 with TRBJ2-1; 8 bases agree with TRBD2. Germline lookup yields CDR1 GTSNPN and CDR2 SVGIG (reference sequence). The CDR3 has 13 amino acids. CDR3 sequence: CALSRGGYNEQFF. CDR3 in DNA: TGTGCTCTCAGCCGGGGGGGCTACAATGAGCAGTTCTTC.

The chain employs TRBV7-2 and TRBJ1-5; TRBD1 matches at 10 bases. The CDR3 is 14 residues long. CDR1 is SGHTA, CDR2 FQGNSA, per germline. V shed 5 bases and J 9 bases; nucleotides not matched to a gene: 7. The CDR3 region is CASSEVGQGMPQHF. In DNA form, the CDR3 reads TGTGCCAGCAGCGAAGTGGGACAGGGGATGCCCCAGCATTTT.

The chain carries TRBV28 and TRBJ2-5, with D perhaps matching TRBD2 (6 bases). The DNA end favors TRBJ2-7, so the J call may be wrong. The CDR3 totals 14 residues. Per the germline V gene, CDR1 is MDHEN and CDR2 is SYDVKM. The CDR3 DNA sequence: TGTGCCAGCAGTAACGTAAGACTAGTCTACGAGCAGTACTTC. Amino acids: CASSNVRLVYEQYF.

This chain links TRBV15 with TRBJ2-2; D is undetermined. The CDR3 has 16 residues. Germline CDR1 LNHNV, CDR2 YYDKDF (reference sequence). V was trimmed by 0 bases and J by 2 bases, leaving 10 bases between them. Written as DNA, the CDR3 is TGTGCCACCAGCAGAGATCTAGTGAAAAACACCGGGGAGCTGTTTTTT. Translated: CATSRDLVKNTGELFF.

This rearrangement joins TRBV6-6 to TRBJ1-2, with D possibly TRBD1 on 6 matching bases. The CDR3 contains 14 residues. V was cut by 6 bases and J by 3 bases, with 14 bases left in between. Germline V gene sequence: CDR1 MNHNY, CDR2 SVGAGI (reference sequence). The CDR3 protein is CASSYRDKDYGYTF. The CDR3 DNA reads as TGTGCCAGCAGCTACCGGGACAAGGACTATGGCTACACCTTC.

This chain joins TRBV4-1 and TRBJ2-2; 8 bases match TRBD1. J gave up 8 bases and V 0 bases, and 5 bases lay outside the gene matches. Looked up from germline, CDR1 is MGHRA and CDR2 is YSYEKL. The CDR3 is 15 amino acids. The CDR3: CASSQEGRGRGELFF. In nucleotides, the CDR3 is TGCGCCAGCAGCCAAGAGGGCAGGGGGCGAGGGGAGCTGTTTTTT.